The 3 T cell receptor beta chains listed next were all sequenced from one sample in a study of cytomegalovirus exposure and HLA in healthy donors. Amplification used 60 Vbeta primers and 13 Jbeta primers. Libraries were prepared by immunoSEQ multiplex PCR; TCRdb keeps only in-frame clonotypes and omits some of them. This repertoire shows roughly 200,000 clones, approximately 70% found once; its top ten account for less than 2%. The sequenced material came from PBMCs. Every receptor here comes from a woman younger than 45 in good health and CMV-seronegative.

This sequence joins TRBV5-4 and TRBJ2-3, with TRBD2 identical over 9 bases. CDR3 length: 16 residues. J gave up 3 bases and V 4 bases, and 9 bases lay outside the gene matches. Germline V gives CDR1 SGHNT, CDR2 YYREEE (reference sequence). CDR3 sequence reads: CASSAPRSGSTDTQYF. CDR3 nucleotide sequence: TGTGCCAGCAGCGCGCCACGTAGCGGGAGTACAGATACGCAGTATTTT.

The V call is TRBV6-4, the J call TRBJ2-3; D might be TRBD1 (5 bases). V lost 3 bases and J lost 6, with 13 bases in between. There are 14 residues in the CDR3. Germline V lookup: CDR1 MRHNA, CDR2 SNTAGT. CDR3: CASSDGTGHDTQYF. In DNA form, the CDR3 reads TGTGCCAGCAGTGATGGAACAGGCCACGATACGCAGTATTTT.

This clone was observed a few times. V usage is TRBV5-1 and J usage is TRBJ2-5, with 7 positions matching TRBD2. The CDR3 extends over 14 amino acids. Germline assignment: CDR1 SGHRS and CDR2 YFSETQ. After removal of 4 bases from V and 5 bases from J, the junction contained 8 bases not matched to a gene. The DNA for the CDR3 is TGCGCCAGCAGCCGGATACTAGCGTTTGAGACCCAGTACTTC. This sequence encodes CASSRILAFETQYF.